This T cell receptor beta chain appears in the sequencing data of a study of T cell repertoires in cytomegalovirus infection. Study overall: Matching HLA type, along with CMV infection, was indicated by public TCR beta signatures. Overall study findings and caveats: Predominance within the ex vivo response was attributable to HLA-C-restricted CMV-specific TCR beta clonotypes. The study identified carriers of CMV plus the relevant HLA from cumulative public TCR beta family frequency.

To note about this clonotype: Antigen: not known. This clone may be a read error of a much larger clone one base away.

Germline CDR1 reads LNHNV; CDR2 reads YYDKDF (reference sequence). This CDR3 has 16 residues. The V end lost 0 bases, the J end lost 0 bases, and 6 bases lay between the germline ends. TCRdb passed the reads through MiXCR, listing each CDR3 protein once. Of about 97,000 distinct CDR3 sequences in the sample, approximately 16% are singletons; the top ten hold less than 10%. Specimen: PBMCs. This receptor was obtained from a human donor in good health (CMV status not recorded). Some clones in this sample may be carry-over from other donors' samples. The V and J genes are TRBV15 and TRBJ2-6; no clear D gene. Here the CDR3 DNA reads TGTGCCACCAGCAGAGAGCGGTTCTCTGGGGCCAACGTCCTGACTTTC. It yields the protein CATSRERFSGANVLTF.